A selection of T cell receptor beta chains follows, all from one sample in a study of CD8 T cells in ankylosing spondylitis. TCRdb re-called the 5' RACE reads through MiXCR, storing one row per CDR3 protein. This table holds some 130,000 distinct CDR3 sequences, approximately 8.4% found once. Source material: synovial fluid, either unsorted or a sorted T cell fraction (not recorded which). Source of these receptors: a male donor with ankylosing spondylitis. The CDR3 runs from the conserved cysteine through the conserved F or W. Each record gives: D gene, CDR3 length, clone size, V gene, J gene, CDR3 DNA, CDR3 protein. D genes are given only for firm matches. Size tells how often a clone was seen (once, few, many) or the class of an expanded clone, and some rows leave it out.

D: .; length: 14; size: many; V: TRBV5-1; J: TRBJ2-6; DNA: TGCGCCAGCAGTCAAACCTCTGGGGCCAACGTCCTGACTTTC; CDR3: CASSQTSGANVLTF
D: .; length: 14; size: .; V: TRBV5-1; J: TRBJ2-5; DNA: TGCGCCAGCAGCGTACAGCCTTACCAAGAGACCCAGTACTTC; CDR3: CASSVQPYQETQYF
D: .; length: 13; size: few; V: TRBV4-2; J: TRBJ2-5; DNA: TGTGCCAGCAGCCAAGAGACGGAGGAGACCCAGTACTTC; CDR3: CASSQETEETQYF
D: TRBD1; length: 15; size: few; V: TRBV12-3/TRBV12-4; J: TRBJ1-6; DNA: TGTGCCAGCAGCCAAGGGGGGACAGGTAATTCACCCCTCCACTTT; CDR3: CASSQGGTGNSPLHF
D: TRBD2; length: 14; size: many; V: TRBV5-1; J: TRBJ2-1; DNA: TGCGCCAGCCGGCGGGAGATCTCCTACAATGAGCAGTTCTTC; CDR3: CASRREISYNEQFF
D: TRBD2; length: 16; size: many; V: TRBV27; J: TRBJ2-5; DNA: TGTGCCAGCAGTGGAAAAGGACTAGCGGGAGAAGAGACCCAGTACTTC; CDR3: CASSGKGLAGEETQYF
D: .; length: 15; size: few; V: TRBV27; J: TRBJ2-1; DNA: TGTGCCAGCAGTTTATTCGGACAGTCGGTCTATGAGCAGTTCTTC; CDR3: CASSLFGQSVYEQFF
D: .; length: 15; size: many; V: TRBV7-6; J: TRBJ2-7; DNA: TGTGCCAGCAGCTTGCACCCCGGGAATCCCTACGAGCAGTACTTC; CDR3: CASSLHPGNPYEQYF
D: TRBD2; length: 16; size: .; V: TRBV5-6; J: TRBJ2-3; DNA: TGTGCCAGCAGCTTGACTAGCGGGGTGAACACAGATACGCAGTATTTT; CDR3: CASSLTSGVNTDTQYF
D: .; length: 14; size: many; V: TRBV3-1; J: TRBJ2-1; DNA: TGTGCCAGCAGTTCCTCCCGGGGCTACAATGAGCAGTTCTTC; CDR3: CASSSSRGYNEQFF
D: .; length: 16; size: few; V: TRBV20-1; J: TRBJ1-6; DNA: TGCAGTGCTAGAACGGGGCCGCAGGGAAGGTTCTCACCCCTCCACTTT; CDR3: CSARTGPQGRFSPLHF
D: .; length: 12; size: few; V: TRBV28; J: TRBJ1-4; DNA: TGTGCCAGCAGTGGGGATCGGGAAAAACTGTTTTTT; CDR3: CASSGDREKLFF
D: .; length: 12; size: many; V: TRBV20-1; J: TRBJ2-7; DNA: TGCAGTGCAATGGGCAAGGGCCGCGAGCAGTACTTC; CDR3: CSAMGKGREQYF
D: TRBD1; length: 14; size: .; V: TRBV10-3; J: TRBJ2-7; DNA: TGTGCCATCAGGGGGGGACAGGGAGCCAACGAGCAGTACTTC; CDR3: CAIRGGQGANEQYF
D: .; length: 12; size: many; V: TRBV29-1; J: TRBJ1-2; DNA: TGCAGCGTACTTACAGGAAACTATGGCTACACCTTC; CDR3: CSVLTGNYGYTF
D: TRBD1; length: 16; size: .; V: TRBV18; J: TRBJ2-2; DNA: TGTGCCAGCTCGCCACCGGGACAGGGGAACACCGGGGAGCTGTTTTTT; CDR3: CASSPPGQGNTGELFF
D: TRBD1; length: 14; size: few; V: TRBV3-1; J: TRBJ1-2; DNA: TGTGCCAGCAGCACGGGACAGGGGGACTATGGCTACACCTTC; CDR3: CASSTGQGDYGYTF
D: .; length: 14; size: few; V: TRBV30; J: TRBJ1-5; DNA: TGTGCCTGGAGTACCGGGACTAGCAATCAGCCCCAGCATTTT; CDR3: CAWSTGTSNQPQHF
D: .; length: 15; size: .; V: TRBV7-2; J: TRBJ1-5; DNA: TGTGCCAGCACCGTTGGTGGAGGGGGAAATCAGCCCCAGCATTTT; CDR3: CASTVGGGGNQPQHF
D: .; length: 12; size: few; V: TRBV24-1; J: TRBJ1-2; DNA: TGTGCCACCAGTGATTTGGCAGGAGGCTACACCTTC; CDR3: CATSDLAGGYTF
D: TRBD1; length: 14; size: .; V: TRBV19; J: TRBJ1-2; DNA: TGTGCCAGTACGGGGCAGGACAGGGGCGGAGGCTACACCTTC; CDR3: CASTGQDRGGGYTF
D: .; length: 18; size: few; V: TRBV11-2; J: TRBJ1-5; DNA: TGTGCCAGCAGCTTATTGGGCGGTGCAATGACCTTTAATCAGCCCCAGCATTTT; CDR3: CASSLLGGAMTFNQPQHF
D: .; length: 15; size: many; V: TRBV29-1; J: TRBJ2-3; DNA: TGCAGCGCCCGTCGGGGGAGCGACCTAGGAGATACGCAGTATTTT; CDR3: CSARRGSDLGDTQYF
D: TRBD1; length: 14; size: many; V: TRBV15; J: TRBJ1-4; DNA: TGTGCCACCAGCAGATGGACAGGGAGGGAAAAACTGTTTTTT; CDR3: CATSRWTGREKLFF
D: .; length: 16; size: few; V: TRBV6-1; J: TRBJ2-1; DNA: TGTGCCAGCAGCCCCGAGGCGAGCAGACCCTACAATGAGCAGTTCTTC; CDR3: CASSPEASRPYNEQFF
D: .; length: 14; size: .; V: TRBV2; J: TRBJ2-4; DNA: TGTGCCAGCAGTGATTTATCTAGAGGAAACATTCAGTACTTC; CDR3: CASSDLSRGNIQYF
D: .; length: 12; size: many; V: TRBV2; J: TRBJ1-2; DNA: TGTGCCAGCAGTGAGGACATCTATGGCTACACCTTC; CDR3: CASSEDIYGYTF
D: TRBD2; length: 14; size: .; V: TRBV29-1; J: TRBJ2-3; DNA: TGCAGCGTTGTACTAGCGGTTAGCACAGATACGCAGTATTTT; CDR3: CSVVLAVSTDTQYF
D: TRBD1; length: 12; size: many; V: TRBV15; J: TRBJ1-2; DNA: TGTGCCACAGGGACAGGGGGCTATGGCTACACCTTC; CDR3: CATGTGGYGYTF
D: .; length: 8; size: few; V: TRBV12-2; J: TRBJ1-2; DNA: TGTGCAAGTAGGGGCTACACCTTC; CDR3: CASRGYTF
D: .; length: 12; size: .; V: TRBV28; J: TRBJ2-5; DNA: TGTGCCAGCTCCTCGGGGGGCCGGCCCCAGTACTTC; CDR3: CASSSGGRPQYF
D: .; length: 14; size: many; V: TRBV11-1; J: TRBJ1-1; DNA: TGTGCCAGCAGCTTAGCGAGGGGGTTGACTGAAGCTTTCTTT; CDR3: CASSLARGLTEAFF
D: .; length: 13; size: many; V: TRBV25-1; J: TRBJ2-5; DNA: TGTGCCAGCACACCCCAGGGGAAGGAGACCCAGTACTTC; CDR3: CASTPQGKETQYF
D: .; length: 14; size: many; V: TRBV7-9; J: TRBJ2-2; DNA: TGTGCCAGCAGCTTTTCCGGTCACACCGGGGAGCTGTTTTTT; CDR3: CASSFSGHTGELFF
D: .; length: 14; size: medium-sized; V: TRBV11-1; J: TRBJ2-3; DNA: TGTGCCAGCAGCTTATTATGGGGGACTGATACGCAGTATTTT; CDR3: CASSLLWGTDTQYF
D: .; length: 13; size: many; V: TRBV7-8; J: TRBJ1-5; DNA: TGTGCCAGCAGCTTTTCAGGAGATCAGCCCCAGCATTTT; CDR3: CASSFSGDQPQHF
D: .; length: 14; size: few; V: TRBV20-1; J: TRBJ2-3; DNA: TGCAGTGCTAGCCGGGACACCTTCACAGATACGCAGTATTTT; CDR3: CSASRDTFTDTQYF
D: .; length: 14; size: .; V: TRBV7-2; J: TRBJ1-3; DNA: TGTGCCAGCAGCTTAAAGGCCTCTGGAAACACCATATATTTT; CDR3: CASSLKASGNTIYF
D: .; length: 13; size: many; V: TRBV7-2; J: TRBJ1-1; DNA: TGTGCCAGCAGCCCTGACAGGCGTACTGAAGCTTTCTTT; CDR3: CASSPDRRTEAFF
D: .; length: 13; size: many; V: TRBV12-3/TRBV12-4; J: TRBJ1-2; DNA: TGTGCCAGCAGTTTTGGGCAGTTCTATGGCTACACCTTC; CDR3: CASSFGQFYGYTF
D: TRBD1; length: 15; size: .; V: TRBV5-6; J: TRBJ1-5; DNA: TGTGCCAGCAGCCGCAGGGGGCCAGGCAATCAGCCCCAGCATTTT; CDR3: CASSRRGPGNQPQHF